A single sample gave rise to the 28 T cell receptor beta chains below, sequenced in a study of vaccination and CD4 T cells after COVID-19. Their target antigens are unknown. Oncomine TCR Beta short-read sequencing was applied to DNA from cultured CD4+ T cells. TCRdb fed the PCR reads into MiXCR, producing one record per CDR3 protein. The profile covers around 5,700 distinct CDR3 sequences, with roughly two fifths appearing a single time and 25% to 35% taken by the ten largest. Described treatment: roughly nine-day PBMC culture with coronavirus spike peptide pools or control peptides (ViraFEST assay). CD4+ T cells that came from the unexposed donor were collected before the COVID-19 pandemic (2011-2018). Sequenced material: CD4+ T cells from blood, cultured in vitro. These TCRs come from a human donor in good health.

CDR3 in amino acids: CASSLAGTSGGVEQFF. The CDR3 coding sequence is TGTGCCAGCAGCTTGGCCGGGACTAGCGGGGGGGTTGAGCAGTTCTTC. This chain uses TRBV5-4 with TRBJ2-1; TRBD2 matches at 16 bases. Germline V CDR1 and CDR2: SGHNT, YYREEE (reference sequence). The CDR3 contains 16 residues. With 0 bases clipped from V and 9 bases from J, the junction kept 3 bases outside the gene matches.

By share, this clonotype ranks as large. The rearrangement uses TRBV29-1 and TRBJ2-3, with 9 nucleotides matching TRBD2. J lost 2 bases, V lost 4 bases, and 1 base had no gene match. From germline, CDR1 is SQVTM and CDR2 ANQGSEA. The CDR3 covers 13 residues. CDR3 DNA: TGCAGCGTTGGACTAGCGGTCACAGATACGCAGTATTTT. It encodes CSVGLAVTDTQYF.

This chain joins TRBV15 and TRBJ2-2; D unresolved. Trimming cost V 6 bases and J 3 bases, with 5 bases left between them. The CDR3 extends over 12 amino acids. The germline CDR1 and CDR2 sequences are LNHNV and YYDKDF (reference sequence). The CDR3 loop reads CATSIDTGELFF. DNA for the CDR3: TGTGCCACCAGTATCGACACCGGGGAGCTGTTTTTT.

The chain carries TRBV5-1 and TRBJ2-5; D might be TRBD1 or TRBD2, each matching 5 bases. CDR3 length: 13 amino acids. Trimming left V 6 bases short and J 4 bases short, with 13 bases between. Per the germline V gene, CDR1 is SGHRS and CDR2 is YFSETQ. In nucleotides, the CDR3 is TGCGCCAGCACACTGGGGGTTGCAGAGACCCAGTACTTC. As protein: CASTLGVAETQYF.

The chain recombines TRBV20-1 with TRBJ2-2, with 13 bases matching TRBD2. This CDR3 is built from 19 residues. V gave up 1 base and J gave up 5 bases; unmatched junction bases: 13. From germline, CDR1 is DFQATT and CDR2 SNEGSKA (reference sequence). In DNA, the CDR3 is TGCAGTGCTAGAGGGTCGAGCGGACTAGCGGGAGATGGGACCGGGGAGCTGTTTTTT. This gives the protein CSARGSSGLAGDGTGELFF.

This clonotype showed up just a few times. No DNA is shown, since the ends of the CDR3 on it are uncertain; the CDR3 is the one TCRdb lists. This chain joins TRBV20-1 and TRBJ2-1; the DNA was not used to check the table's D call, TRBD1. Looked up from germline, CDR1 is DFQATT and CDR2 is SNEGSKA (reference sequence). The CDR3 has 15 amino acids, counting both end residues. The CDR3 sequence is CSALGTGLPYNEQFF.

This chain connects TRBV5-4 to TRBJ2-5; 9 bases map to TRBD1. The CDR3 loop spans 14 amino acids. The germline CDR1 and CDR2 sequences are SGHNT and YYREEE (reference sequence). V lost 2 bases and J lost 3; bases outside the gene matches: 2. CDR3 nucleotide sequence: TGTGCCAGCAGCTTACAGGGGGCGAAAGAGACCCAGTACTTC. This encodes CASSLQGAKETQYF.

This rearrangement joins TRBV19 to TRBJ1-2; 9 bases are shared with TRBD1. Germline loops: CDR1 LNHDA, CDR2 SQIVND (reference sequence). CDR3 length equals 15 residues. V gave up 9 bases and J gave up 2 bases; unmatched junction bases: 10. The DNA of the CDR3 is TGTGCCAGCCTAAAACAGGGGGCGGGGAACTATGGCTACACCTTC. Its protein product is CASLKQGAGNYGYTF.

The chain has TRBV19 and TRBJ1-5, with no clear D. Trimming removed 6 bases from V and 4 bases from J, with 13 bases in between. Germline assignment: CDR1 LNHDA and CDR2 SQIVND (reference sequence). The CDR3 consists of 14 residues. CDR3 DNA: TGTGCCAGTAGGACCGGAGGGCCGAATCAGCCCCAGCATTTT. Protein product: CASRTGGPNQPQHF.

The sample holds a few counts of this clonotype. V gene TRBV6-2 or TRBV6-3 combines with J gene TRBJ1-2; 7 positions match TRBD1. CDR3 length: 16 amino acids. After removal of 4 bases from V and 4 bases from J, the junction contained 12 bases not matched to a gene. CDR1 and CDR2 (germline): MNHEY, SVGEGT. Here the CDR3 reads CASSSTRHRGGYGYTF. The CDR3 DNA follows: TGTGCCAGCAGTTCTACAAGACACAGGGGAGGCTATGGCTACACCTTC.

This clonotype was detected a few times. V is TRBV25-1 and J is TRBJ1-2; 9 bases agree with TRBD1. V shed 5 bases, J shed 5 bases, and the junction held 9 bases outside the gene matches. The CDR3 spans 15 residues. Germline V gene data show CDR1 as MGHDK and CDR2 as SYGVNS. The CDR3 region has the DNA TGTGCCAGCAGTATAACGACAGGGGGGAGGTATGGCTACACCTTC. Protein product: CASSITTGGRYGYTF.

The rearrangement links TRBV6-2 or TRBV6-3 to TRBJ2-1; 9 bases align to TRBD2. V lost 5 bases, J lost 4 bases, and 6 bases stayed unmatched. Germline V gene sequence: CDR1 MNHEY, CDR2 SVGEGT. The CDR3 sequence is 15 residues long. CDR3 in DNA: TGTGCCAGCAGTGTCGGACTAGCGTTATACAATGAGCAGTTCTTC. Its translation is CASSVGLALYNEQFF.

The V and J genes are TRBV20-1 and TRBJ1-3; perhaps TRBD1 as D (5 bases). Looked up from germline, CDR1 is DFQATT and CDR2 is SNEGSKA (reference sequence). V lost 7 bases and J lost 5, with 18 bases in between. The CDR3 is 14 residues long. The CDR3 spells CSVSGASVRNTIYF. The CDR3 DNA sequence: TGCAGTGTTAGCGGGGCATCTGTGCGAAACACCATATATTTT.

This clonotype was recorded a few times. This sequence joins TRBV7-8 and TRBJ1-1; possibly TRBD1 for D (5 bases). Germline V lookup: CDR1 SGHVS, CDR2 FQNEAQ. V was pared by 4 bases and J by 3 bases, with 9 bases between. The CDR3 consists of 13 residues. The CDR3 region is CASSSRRDTEAFF. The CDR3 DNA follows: TGTGCCAGCAGCTCCCGCAGGGACACTGAAGCTTTCTTT.

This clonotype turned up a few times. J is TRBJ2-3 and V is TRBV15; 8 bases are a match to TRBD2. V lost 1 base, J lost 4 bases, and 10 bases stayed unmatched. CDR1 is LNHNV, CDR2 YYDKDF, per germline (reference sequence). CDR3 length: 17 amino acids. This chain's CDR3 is CATSRVPQGLGADTQYF. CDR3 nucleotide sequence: TGTGCCACCAGCAGAGTCCCCCAGGGACTAGGGGCAGATACGCAGTATTTT. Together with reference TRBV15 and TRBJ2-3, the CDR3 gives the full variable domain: DAMVIQNPRYQVTQFGKPVTLSCSQTLNHNVMYWYQQKSSQAPKLLFHYYDKDFNNEADTPDNFQSRRPNTSFCFLDIRSPGLGDTAMYLCATSRVPQGLGADTQYFGPGTRLTVL.

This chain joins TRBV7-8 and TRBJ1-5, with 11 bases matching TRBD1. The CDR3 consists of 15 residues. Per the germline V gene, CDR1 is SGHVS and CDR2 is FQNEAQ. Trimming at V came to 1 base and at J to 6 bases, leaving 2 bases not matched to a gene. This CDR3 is CASSLDGTGGQPQHF. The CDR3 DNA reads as TGTGCCAGCAGCTTAGACGGGACAGGGGGTCAGCCCCAGCATTTT.

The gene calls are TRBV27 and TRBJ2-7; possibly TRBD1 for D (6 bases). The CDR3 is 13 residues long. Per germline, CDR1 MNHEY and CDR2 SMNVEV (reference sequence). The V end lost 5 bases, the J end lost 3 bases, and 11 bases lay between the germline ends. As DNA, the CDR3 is TGTGCCAGCAGTCCAGAGACAGGCTACGAGCAGTACTTC. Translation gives CASSPETGYEQYF.

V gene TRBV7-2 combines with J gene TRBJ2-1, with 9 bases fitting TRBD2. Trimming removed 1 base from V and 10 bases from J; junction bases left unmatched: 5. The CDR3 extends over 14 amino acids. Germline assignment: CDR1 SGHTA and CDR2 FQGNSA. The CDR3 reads CASSLGTSGREQFF. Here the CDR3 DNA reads TGTGCCAGCAGCTTAGGCACTAGCGGGCGGGAGCAGTTCTTC.

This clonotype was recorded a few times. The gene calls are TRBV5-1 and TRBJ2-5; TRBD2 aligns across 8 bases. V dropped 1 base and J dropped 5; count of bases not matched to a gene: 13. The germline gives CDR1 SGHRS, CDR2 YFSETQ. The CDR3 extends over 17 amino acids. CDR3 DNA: TGCGCCAGCAGCTTGTGGTCCGGGGGGGCCGGTATGGAGACCCAGTACTTC. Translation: CASSLWSGGAGMETQYF.

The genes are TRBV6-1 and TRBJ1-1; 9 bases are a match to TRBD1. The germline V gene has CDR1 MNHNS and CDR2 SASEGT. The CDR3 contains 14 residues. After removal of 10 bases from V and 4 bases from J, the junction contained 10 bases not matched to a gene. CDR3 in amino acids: CATLPLTGGTEAFF. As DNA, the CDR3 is TGTGCCACCTTACCGCTGACAGGGGGCACTGAAGCTTTCTTT.

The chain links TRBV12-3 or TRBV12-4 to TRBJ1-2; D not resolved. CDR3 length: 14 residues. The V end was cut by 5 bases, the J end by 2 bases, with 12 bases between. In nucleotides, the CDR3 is TGTGCCAGCAGTACGGGATTAATCAACTATGGCTACACCTTC. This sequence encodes CASSTGLINYGYTF.

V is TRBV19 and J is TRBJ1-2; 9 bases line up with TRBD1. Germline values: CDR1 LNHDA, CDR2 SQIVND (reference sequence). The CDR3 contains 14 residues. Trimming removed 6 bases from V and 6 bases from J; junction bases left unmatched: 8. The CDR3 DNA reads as TGTGCCAGTAGGACACCGGGACAGGGTCATGGCTACACCTTC. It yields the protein CASRTPGQGHGYTF.

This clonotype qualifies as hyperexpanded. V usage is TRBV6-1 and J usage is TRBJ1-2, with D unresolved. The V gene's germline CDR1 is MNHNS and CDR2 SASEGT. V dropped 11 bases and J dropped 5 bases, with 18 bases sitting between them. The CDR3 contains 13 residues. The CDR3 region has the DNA TGTGCCGCGGCAGCCCTAGGGTTATATGGCTACACCTTC. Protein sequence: CAAAALGLYGYTF.

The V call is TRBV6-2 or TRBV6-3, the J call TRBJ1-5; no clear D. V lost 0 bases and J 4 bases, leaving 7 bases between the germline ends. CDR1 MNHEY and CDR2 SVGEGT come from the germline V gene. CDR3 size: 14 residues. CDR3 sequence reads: CASSYSWQNQPQHF. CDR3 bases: TGTGCCAGCAGTTACTCGTGGCAGAATCAGCCCCAGCATTTT.

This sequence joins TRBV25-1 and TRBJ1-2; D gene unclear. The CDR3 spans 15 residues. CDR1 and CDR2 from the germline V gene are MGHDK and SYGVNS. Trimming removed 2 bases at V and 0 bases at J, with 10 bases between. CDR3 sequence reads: CASSERAQANYGYTF. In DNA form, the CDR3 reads TGTGCCAGCAGTGAAAGGGCGCAAGCTAACTATGGCTACACCTTC.

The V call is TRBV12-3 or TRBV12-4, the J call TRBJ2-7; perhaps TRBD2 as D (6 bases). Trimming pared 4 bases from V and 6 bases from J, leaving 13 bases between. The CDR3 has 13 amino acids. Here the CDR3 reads CASSSSSVGEQYF. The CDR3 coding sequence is TGTGCCAGCAGTTCTTCTAGCGTTGGCGAGCAGTACTTC.

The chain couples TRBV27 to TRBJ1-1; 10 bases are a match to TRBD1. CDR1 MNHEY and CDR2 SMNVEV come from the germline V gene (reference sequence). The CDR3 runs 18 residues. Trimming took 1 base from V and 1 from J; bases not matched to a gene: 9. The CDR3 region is CASSLLGDRGRRNTEAFF. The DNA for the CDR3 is TGTGCCAGCAGTTTATTGGGGGACAGGGGAAGGAGGAACACTGAAGCTTTCTTT.

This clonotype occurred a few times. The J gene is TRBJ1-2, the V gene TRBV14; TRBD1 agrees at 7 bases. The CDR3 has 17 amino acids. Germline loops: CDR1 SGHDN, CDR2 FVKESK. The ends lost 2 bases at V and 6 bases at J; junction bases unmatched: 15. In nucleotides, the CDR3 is TGTGCCAGCAGCCAAACGACAGGGAGACCTATTTTGGATGGCTACACCTTC. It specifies CASSQTTGRPILDGYTF.